Below, one TCR beta chain is given with its context. Its antigen is as yet unknown. The data belong to a study of shared clonotypes between healthy human individuals. Study results and caveats: The study drew on few donors, limiting represented genetic and exposure-history diversity.

Clones were read by immunoSEQ multiplex PCR, and TCRdb kept only the in-frame ones, dropping some. The sample has 2 million to 2.5 million clones; just under 95% are singletons. CDR3 length equals 16 residues. Germline V lookup: CDR1 MNHEY, CDR2 SVGAGI. Unmatched junction bases numbered 8, after V lost 4 bases and J lost 2 bases. The sample was naive CD4+ T cells from PBMCs. This sample's subset: CD45RA+ positively selected. J is TRBJ1-1 and V is TRBV6-5, with 9 bases lining up with TRBD1. This TCR derives from a man younger than 35 in good health. Some clones in this sample may be carry-over from other donors' samples. CDR3 sequence: CASSSIGQGSNTEAFF. CDR3 DNA: TGTGCCAGCAGTTCCATCGGACAGGGGTCTAACACTGAAGCTTTCTTT.